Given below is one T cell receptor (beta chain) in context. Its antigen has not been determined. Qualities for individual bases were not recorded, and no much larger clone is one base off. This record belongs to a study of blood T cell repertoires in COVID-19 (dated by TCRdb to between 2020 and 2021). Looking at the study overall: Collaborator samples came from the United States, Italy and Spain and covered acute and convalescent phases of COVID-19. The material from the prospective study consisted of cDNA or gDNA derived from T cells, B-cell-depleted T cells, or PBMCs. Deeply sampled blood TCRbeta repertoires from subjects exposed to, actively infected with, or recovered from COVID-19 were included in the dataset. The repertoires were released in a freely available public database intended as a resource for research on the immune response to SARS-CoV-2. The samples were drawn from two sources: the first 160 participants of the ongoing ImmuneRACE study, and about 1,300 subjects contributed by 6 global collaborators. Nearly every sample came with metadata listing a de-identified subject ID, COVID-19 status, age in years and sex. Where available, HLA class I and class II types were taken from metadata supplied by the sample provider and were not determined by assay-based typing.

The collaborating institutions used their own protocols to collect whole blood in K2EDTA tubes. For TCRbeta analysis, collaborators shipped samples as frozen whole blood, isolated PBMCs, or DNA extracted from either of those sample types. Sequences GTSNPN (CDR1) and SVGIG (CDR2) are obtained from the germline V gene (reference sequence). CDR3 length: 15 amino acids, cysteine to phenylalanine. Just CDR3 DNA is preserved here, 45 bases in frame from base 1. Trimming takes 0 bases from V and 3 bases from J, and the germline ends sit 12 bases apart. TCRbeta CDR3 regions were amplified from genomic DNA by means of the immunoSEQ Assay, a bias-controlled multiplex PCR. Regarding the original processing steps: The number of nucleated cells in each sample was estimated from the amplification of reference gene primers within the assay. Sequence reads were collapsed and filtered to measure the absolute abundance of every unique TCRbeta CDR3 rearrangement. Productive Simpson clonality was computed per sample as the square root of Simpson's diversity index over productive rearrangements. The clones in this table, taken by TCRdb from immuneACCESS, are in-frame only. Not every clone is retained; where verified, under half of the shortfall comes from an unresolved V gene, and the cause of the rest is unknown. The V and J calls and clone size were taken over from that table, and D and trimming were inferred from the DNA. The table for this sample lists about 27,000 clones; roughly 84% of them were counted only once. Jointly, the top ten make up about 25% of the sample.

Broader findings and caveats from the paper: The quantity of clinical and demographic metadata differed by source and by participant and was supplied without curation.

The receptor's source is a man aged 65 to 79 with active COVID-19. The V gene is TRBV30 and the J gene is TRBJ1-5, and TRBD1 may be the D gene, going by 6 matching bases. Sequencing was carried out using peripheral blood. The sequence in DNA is TGTGCCTGGAGTGTAGGGCAGGGGATCAATCAGCCCCAGCATTTT. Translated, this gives CAWSVGQGINQPQHF.